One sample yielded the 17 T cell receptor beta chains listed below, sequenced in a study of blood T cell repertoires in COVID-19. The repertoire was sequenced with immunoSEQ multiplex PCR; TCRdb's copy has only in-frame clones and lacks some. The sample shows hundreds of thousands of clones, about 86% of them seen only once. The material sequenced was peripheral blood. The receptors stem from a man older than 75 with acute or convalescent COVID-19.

Written as DNA, the CDR3 is TGTGCCAGCACCCGACAGGGAAACGGCTACACCTTC. Translating it yields CASTRQGNGYTF. The chain carries TRBV6-5 and TRBJ1-2; TRBD1 matches at 7 bases. Germline CDR1 is MNHEY and CDR2 is SVGAGI. This CDR3 comprises 12 residues. J gave up 8 bases and V 7 bases, and 7 bases lay outside the gene matches.

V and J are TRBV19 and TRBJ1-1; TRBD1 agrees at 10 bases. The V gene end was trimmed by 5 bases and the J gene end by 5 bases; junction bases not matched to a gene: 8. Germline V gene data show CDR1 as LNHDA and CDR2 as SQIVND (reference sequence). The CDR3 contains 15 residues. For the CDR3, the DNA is TGTGCCAGTAGTCTACCCGGGACAGGGGTGACTGAAGCTTTCTTT. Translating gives CASSLPGTGVTEAFF.

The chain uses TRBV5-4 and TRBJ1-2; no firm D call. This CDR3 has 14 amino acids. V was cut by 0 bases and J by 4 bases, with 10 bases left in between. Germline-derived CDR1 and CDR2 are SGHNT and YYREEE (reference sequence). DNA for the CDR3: TGTGCCAGCAGCTTGGTAGCTGGCGTCTATGGCTACACCTTC. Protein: CASSLVAGVYGYTF. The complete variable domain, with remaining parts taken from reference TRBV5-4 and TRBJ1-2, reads ETGVTQSPTHLIKTRGQQVTLRCSSQSGHNTVSWYQQALGQGPQFIFQYYREEENGRGNFPPRFSGLQFPNYSSELNVNALELDDSALYLCASSLVAGVYGYTFGSGTRLTVV.

The CDR3 nucleotides are TGTGCCATCAGTGAGTCGAGGGCGGGTAATGAAAAACTGTTTTTT. Protein: CAISESRAGNEKLFF. The chain combines TRBV10-3 with TRBJ1-4; no clear D. The CDR3 has 15 amino acids. Germline CDR1 ENHRY, CDR2 SYGVKD. V was cut by 0 bases and J by 4 bases, with 9 bases left in between.

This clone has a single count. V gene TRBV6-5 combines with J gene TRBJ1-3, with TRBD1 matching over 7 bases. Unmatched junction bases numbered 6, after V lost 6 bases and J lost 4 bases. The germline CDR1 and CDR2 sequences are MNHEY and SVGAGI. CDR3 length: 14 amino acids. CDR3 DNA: TGTGCCAGCAGCGGACAGGCCTTCGGAAACACCATATATTTT. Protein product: CASSGQAFGNTIYF.

CDR3 amino acids: CASTRGWTVNTGELFF. CDR3 sequence (DNA): TGTGCCAGTACCCGAGGGTGGACAGTTAACACCGGGGAGCTGTTTTTT. J is TRBJ2-2 and V is TRBV19; D perhaps matches TRBD1 (6 bases). This CDR3 has 16 residues. The germline V gene has CDR1 LNHDA and CDR2 SQIVND (reference sequence). V was trimmed by 7 bases and J by 2 bases, leaving 17 bases between them. Combining the CDR3 with reference TRBV19 and TRBJ2-2 gives the whole variable domain DGGITQSPKYLFRKEGQNVTLSCEQNLNHDAMYWYRQDPGQGLRLIYYSQIVNDFQKGDIAEGYSVSREKKESFPLTVTSAQKNPTAFYLCASTRGWTVNTGELFFGEGSRLTVL.

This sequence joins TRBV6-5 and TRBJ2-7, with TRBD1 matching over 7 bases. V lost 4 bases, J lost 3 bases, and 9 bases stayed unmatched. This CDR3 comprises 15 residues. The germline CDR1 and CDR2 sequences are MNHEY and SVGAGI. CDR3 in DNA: TGTGCCAGCAGTTCCCCCGGGACAGTTGTCTACGAGCAGTACTTC. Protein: CASSSPGTVVYEQYF.

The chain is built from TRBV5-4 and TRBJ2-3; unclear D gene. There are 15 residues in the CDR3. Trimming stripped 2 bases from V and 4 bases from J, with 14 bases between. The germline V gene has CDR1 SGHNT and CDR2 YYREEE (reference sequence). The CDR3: CASSLPKERPDTQYF. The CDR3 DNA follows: TGTGCCAGCAGCTTACCCAAAGAGCGCCCAGATACGCAGTATTTT.

CDR3: CASSVLSGGRNTGELFF. Here the CDR3 DNA reads TGTGCCAGCAGTGTCTTGTCCGGGGGAAGGAACACCGGGGAGCTGTTTTTT. The gene calls are TRBV9 and TRBJ2-2, with D tentatively TRBD2 (6 bases). The ends were cut back, 5 bases at V and 1 base at J, with 18 bases in the middle. There are 17 residues in the CDR3. Germline CDR1 reads SGDLS; CDR2 reads YYNGEE.

CDR3 sequence: CASSLHRLWGYTF. CDR3 sequence (DNA): TGTGCCAGCAGTTTGCATCGACTATGGGGCTACACCTTC. The gene calls are TRBV27 and TRBJ1-2; D gene unclear. The CDR3 extends over 13 amino acids. Per germline, CDR1 MNHEY and CDR2 SMNVEV (reference sequence). Trimming stripped 3 bases from V and 8 bases from J, with 13 bases between.

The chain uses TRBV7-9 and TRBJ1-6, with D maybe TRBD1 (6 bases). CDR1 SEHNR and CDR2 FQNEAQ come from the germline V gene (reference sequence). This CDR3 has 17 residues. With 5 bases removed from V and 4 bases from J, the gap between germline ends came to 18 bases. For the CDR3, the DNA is TGTGCCAGCAGCCTCACGGGGGGGCCGGGATATAATTCACCCCTCCACTTT. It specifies CASSLTGGPGYNSPLHF.

CDR3 in amino acids: CASSLQGSANNEQFF. CDR3 DNA: TGTGCCAGCAGCTTACAGGGGTCAGCCAACAATGAGCAGTTCTTC. The J gene is TRBJ2-1, the V gene TRBV11-3, with a weak D call TRBD1 (6 bases). V was cut by 2 bases and J by 5 bases, with 13 bases left in between. CDR3 length: 15 residues. Germline CDR1 reads SGHNT; CDR2 reads YENEEA.

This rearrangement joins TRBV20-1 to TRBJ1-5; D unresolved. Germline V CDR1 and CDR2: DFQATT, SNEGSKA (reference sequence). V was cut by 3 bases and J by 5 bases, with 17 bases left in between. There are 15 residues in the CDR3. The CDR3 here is CSASVAVAVDQPQHF. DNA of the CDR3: TGCAGTGCTAGTGTGGCGGTTGCGGTGGATCAGCCCCAGCATTTT.

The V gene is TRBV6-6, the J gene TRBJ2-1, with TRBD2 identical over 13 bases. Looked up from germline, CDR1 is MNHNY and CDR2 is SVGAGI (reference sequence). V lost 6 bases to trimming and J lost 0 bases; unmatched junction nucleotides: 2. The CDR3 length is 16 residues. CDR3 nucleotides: TGTGCCAGCAGCAGGACTAGCGGGGGCTCCTACAATGAGCAGTTCTTC. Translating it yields CASSRTSGGSYNEQFF.

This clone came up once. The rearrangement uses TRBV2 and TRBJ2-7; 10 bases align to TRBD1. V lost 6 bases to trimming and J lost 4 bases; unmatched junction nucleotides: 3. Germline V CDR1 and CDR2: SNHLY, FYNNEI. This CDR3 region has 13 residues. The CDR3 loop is CASRGQGVYEQYF. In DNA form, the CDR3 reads TGTGCCAGCAGAGGACAGGGGGTGTACGAGCAGTACTTC.

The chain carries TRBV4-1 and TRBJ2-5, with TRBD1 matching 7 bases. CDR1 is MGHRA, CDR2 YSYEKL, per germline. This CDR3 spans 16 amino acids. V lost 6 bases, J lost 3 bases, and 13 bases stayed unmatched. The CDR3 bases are TGCGCCAGCAGACAAACCGGGACAGCCCAGAAAGAGACCCAGTACTTC. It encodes CASRQTGTAQKETQYF.

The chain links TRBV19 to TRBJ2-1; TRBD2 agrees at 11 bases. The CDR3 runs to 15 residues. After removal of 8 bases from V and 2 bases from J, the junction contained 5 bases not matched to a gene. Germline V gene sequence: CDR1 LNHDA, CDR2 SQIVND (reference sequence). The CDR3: CASRKGLAAYNEQFF. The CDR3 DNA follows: TGTGCCAGTCGAAAGGGACTAGCGGCCTACAATGAGCAGTTCTTC.